The sequence of this TCR beta chain was determined in a study of Ad26.COV2.S vaccination and SARS-CoV-2 variants. Study overall: Within the COV1001 Ad26.COV2.S trial arm, the donor was enrolled.

Treatment meaning: around 19 received Ad26.COV2.S at low or high dose, single or two shots; about five received placebo; per-sample allocation not given. Material that was analyzed had been drawn on day 63 after the first vaccine or placebo injection. This adult donor, from Boston, was 18-55 years old. This CDR3 has 10 amino acids. Trimming removed 5 bases at V and 5 bases at J, with 1 base between. Germline-derived CDR1 and CDR2 are LNHDA and SQIVND (reference sequence). Repertoires were generated with immunoSEQ multiplex PCR, while TCRdb's copy carries only in-frame clones and drops some. The sample lists about 680,000 clones, more than 70% occurring once.

Source: peripheral blood, taken in a trial of Ad26.COV2.S vaccine versus placebo. The TCR sequence derives from a person aged 18 to 65 who received the Ad26.COV2.S COVID-19 vaccine or a placebo. The V and J genes are TRBV19 and TRBJ1-5, with no clear D. The CDR3: CASSYQPQHF. CDR3 nucleotide sequence: TGTGCCAGTAGTTATCAGCCCCAGCATTTT.